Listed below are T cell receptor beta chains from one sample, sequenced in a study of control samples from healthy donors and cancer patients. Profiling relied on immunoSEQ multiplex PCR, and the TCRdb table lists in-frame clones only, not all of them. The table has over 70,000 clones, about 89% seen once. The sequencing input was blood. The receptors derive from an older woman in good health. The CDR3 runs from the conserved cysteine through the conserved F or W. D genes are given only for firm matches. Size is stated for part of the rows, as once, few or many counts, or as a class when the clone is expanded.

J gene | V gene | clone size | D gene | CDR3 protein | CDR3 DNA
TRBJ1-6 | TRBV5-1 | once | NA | CASSKDGQPNSPLHF | TGCGCCAGCAGCAAGGACGGACAGCCTAATTCACCCCTCCACTTT
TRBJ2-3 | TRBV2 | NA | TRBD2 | CASSKLAPTDTQYF | TGTGCCAGCAGCAAACTAGCGCCCACAGATACGCAGTATTTT
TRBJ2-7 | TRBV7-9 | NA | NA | CASSFGGTTYEQYF | TGTGCCAGCAGCTTTGGGGGGACAACCTACGAGCAGTACTTC
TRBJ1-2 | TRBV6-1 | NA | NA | CASSEGGPYGYTF | TGTGCCAGCAGTGAAGGGGGCCCCTATGGCTACACCTTC
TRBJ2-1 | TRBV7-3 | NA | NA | CASSLRQGGGDEQFF | TGTGCCAGCAGCTTACGGCAGGGAGGGGGCGATGAGCAGTTCTTC
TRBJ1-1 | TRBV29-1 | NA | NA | CSVERVGGTEAFF | TGCAGCGTTGAACGGGTAGGAGGAACTGAAGCTTTCTTT
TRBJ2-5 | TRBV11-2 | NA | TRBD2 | CASRRNGGGETQYF | TGTGCCAGCCGAAGAAACGGGGGGGGCGAGACCCAGTACTTC
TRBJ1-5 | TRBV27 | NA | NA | CASSFQGGNQPQHF | TGTGCCAGCAGTTTCCAGGGAGGCAATCAGCCCCAGCATTTT
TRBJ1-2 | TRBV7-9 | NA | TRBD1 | CASSSLDRGGRGYTF | TGTGCCAGCAGCTCCCTGGACAGGGGGGGTCGTGGCTACACCTTC
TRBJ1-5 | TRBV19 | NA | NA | CASSIVHSDQPQHF | TGTGCCAGTAGTATAGTTCATTCCGATCAGCCCCAGCATTTT
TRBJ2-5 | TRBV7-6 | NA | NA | CASSLAGAETQYF | TGTGCCAGCAGCTTAGCGGGGGCGGAGACCCAGTACTTC
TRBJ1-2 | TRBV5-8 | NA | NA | CASSTGQVHDYGYTF | TGTGCCAGCAGCACGGGACAAGTTCACGACTATGGCTACACCTTC
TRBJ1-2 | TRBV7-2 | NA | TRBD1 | CASSPNDRGFPYGYTF | TGTGCCAGCAGCCCAAACGACAGGGGGTTCCCATATGGCTACACCTTC
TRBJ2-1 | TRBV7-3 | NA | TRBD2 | CASSSRTSMNNEQFF | TGTGCCAGCAGCTCTCGGACTAGCATGAACAATGAGCAGTTCTTC
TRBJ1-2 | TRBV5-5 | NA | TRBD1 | CASSLGDGQGLYGYTF | TGTGCCAGCAGCTTGGGCGACGGACAGGGACTTTATGGCTACACCTTC
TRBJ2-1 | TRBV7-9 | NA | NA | CASSLLVWSSYNEQFF | TGTGCCAGCAGTTTGCTAGTTTGGAGCTCCTACAATGAGCAGTTCTTC
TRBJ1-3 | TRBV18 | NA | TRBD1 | CASSLGTGTAGNTIYF | TGTGCCAGCTCACTCGGGACCGGGACAGCTGGAAACACCATATATTTT
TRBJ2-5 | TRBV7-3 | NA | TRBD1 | CASSWDRQETQYF | TGTGCCAGCAGCTGGGACAGACAAGAGACCCAGTACTTC
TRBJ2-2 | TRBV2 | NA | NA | CASSGTATGELFF | TGTGCCAGCAGTGGCACCGCTACCGGGGAGCTGTTTTTT
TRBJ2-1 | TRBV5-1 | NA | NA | CASSLALGSSYNEQFF | TGCGCCAGCAGCTTGGCCTTGGGGAGCTCCTACAATGAGCAGTTCTTC
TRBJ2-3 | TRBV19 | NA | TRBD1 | CASSPPGQGAPNTQYF | TGTGCCAGTAGTCCGCCCGGACAGGGGGCCCCTAATACGCAGTATTTT
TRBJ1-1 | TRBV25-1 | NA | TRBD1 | CASSDHRGLTTEAFF | TGTGCCAGCAGTGATCACAGGGGGCTAACCACTGAAGCTTTCTTT
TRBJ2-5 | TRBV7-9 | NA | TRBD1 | CASSILTGRETQYF | TGTGCCAGCAGCATTCTGACAGGGCGGGAGACCCAGTACTTC
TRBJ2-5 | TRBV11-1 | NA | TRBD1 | CASSIRSAGGQETQYF | TGTGCCAGCAGCATTAGATCGGCAGGGGGCCAAGAGACCCAGTACTTC
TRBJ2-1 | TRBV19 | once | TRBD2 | CASSIVYSGSLNNEQFF | TGTGCCAGTAGTATAGTTTATAGCGGGAGTTTAAACAATGAGCAGTTCTTC
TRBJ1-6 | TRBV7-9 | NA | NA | CASSLSATNSPLHF | TGTGCCAGCAGCTTATCGGCCACAAATTCACCCCTCCACTTT
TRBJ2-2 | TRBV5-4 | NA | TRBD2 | CASSLAVTSGSNTGELFF | TGTGCCAGCAGTCTGGCCGTGACTAGCGGTTCTAACACCGGGGAGCTGTTTTTT
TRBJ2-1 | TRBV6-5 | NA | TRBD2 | CASSKSSGVNEQFF | TGTGCCAGCAGTAAGTCTAGCGGGGTTAATGAGCAGTTCTTC
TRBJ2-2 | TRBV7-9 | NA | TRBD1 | CASSSATGTEHGELFF | TGTGCCAGCAGCTCGGCAACCGGGACAGAACACGGGGAGCTGTTTTTT
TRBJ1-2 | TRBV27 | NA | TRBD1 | CASSPAGQGRGGYTF | TGTGCCAGCAGTCCCGCCGGACAGGGGAGGGGTGGCTACACCTTC
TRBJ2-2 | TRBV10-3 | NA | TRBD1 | CANSVDRAANTGELFF | TGTGCCAACTCAGTAGACAGGGCCGCGAACACCGGGGAGCTGTTTTTT
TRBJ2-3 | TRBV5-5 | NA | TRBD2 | CASSLGLAGGDTQYF | TGTGCCAGCAGCTTGGGACTAGCGGGCGGAGATACGCAGTATTTT
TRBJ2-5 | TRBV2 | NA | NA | CASLRGAWETQYF | TGTGCCAGCTTGAGGGGGGCCTGGGAGACCCAGTACTTC
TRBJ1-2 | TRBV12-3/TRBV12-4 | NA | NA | CASLVSPTF | TGTGCCAGTCTGGTCTCTCCCACCTTC
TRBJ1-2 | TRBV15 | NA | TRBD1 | CATSVGQPYNYGYTF | TGTGCCACCAGCGTGGGACAGCCCTATAACTATGGCTACACCTTC
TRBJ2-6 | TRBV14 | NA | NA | CASSQSGNSGANVLTF | TGTGCCAGCAGCCAATCGGGGAACTCTGGGGCCAACGTCCTGACTTTC
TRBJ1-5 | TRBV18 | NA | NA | CASSPAQEGQPQHF | TGTGCCAGCTCACCCGCGCAGGAAGGTCAGCCCCAGCATTTT
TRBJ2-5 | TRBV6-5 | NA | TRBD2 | CASSLARGGQETQYF | TGTGCCAGCAGCCTCGCGCGGGGGGGCCAAGAGACCCAGTACTTC
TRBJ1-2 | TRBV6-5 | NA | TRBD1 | CASSSTGQGNYGYTF | TGTGCCAGCAGTTCAACGGGACAGGGGAACTATGGCTACACCTTC
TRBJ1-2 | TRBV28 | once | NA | CASSLTGFYGYTF | TGTGCCAGCAGTCTCACAGGGTTCTATGGCTACACCTTC
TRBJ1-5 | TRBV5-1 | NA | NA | CASSGQGDQPQHF | TGCGCCAGCAGCGGGCAGGGAGATCAGCCCCAGCATTTT
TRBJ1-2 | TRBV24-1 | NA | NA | CATSDPDWYGYTF | TGTGCCACCAGTGACCCCGATTGGTATGGCTACACCTTC
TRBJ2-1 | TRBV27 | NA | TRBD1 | CASSPGTGTGVNEQFF | TGTGCCAGCAGTCCAGGGACCGGGACAGGGGTCAATGAGCAGTTCTTC
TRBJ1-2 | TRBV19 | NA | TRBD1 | CASSTATGEGYGYTF | TGTGCCAGTAGTACCGCTACAGGGGAAGGCTATGGCTACACCTTC
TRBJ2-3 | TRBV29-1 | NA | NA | CSSSFPPDTQYF | TGCAGCTCATCTTTCCCCCCGGATACGCAGTATTTT
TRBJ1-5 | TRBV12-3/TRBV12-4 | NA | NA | CASRKGHNQPQHF | TGTGCCAGCAGAAAGGGCCACAATCAGCCCCAGCATTTT
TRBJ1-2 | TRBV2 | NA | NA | CASSEWGQGTF | NA
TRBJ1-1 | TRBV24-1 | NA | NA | CATSGGTEAFF | TGTGCCACCAGTGGTGGCACTGAAGCTTTCTTT
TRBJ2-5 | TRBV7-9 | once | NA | CASSLLRPGRMETQYF | TGTGCCAGCAGCTTACTCCGTCCAGGGAGGATGGAGACCCAGTACTTC
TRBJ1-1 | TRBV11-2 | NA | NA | CASSLAGTEAFF | TGTGCCAGCAGCTTAGCGGGGACTGAAGCTTTCTTT
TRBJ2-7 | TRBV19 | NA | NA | CASSSGSPLEQYF | TGTGCCAGTAGCTCCGGGAGCCCCCTCGAGCAGTACTTC
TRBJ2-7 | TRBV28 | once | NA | CASTQGLGKNYEQYF | TGTGCCAGCACACAGGGCTTGGGCAAAAACTACGAGCAGTACTTC
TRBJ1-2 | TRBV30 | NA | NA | CAWGRGYGYTF | TGTGCCTGGGGAAGGGGGTATGGCTACACCTTC
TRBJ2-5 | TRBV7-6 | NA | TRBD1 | CASSLTGGYETQYF | TGTGCCAGCAGCTTAACAGGGGGCTATGAGACCCAGTACTTC
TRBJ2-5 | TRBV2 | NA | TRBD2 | CASSGLAGNTETQYF | TGTGCCAGCAGTGGATTAGCGGGAAACACAGAGACCCAGTACTTC